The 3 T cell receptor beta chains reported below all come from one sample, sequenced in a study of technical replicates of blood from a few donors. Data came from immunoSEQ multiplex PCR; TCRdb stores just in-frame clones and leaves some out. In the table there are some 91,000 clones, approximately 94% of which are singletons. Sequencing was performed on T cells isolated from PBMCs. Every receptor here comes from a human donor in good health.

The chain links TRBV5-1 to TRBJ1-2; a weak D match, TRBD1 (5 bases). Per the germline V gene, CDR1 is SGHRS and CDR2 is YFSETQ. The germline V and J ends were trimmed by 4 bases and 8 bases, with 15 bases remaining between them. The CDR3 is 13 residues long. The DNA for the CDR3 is TGCGCCAGCAGCAACGATAGGGGAGGGGGCTACACCTTC. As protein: CASSNDRGGGYTF.

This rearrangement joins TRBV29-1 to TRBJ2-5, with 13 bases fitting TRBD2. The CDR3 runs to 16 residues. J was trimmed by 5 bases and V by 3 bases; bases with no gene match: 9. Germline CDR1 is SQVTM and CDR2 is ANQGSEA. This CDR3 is CSVDRTSGGAGETQYF. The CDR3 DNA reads TGCAGCGTTGATCGTACTAGCGGGGGGGCTGGGGAGACCCAGTACTTC.

The CDR3 sequence: CATYAYGYTF. The CDR3 DNA sequence: TGTGCCACCTACGCCTATGGCTACACCTTC. The chain has TRBV6-5 and TRBJ1-2; D unresolved. Germline lookup yields CDR1 MNHEY and CDR2 SVGAGI. With 10 bases removed from V and 4 bases from J, the gap between germline ends came to 7 bases. The CDR3 has 10 residues.